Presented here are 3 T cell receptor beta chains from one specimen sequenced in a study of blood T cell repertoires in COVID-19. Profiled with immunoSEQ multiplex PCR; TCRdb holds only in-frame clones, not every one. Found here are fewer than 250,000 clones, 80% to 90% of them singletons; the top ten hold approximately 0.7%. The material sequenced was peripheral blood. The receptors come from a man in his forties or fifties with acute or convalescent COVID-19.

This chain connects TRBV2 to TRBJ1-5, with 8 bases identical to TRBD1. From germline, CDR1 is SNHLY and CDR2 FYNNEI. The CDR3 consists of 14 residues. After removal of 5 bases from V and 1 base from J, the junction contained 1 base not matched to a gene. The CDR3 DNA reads TGTGCCAGCAGTTGGACAGGGAGCAATCAGCCCCAGCATTTT. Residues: CASSWTGSNQPQHF.

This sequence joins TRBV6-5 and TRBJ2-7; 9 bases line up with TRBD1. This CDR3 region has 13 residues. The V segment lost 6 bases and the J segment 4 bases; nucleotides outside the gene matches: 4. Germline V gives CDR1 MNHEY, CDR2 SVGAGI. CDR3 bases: TGTGCCAGCAGGACAGGGGGGGCGTACGAGCAGTACTTC. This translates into CASRTGGAYEQYF.

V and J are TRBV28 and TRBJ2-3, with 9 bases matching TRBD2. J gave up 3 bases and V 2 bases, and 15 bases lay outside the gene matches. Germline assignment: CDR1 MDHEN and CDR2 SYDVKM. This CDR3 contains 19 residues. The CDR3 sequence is CASSLIPSIGGRGTDTQYF. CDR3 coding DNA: TGTGCCAGCAGTTTAATCCCCTCCATCGGCGGGAGGGGTACAGATACGCAGTATTTT.